Listed below are T cell receptor beta chains from one sample, sequenced in a study of response to subunit inactivated influenza vaccine. One entry per CDR3 protein, called by TCRdb with MiXCR from the RT-PCR reads. The sample lists around 540,000 distinct CDR3 sequences, about 12% occurring once. Sample: PBMCs from blood, taken on the day of vaccination. The receptor source for this set is a man aged 45-65 years who received an inactivated influenza vaccine. The CDR3 runs from the conserved cysteine through the conserved F or W. Each record gives: J gene, D gene, V gene, clone size, CDR3 protein, CDR3 DNA. The D gene is left open where the match is weak. Clone size is not always given. Where it is, it says once, few, many or a class for expanded clones.

>TRBJ1-6|TRBD1|TRBV6-1|many
CASRMTGHNSPLHF
TGTGCCAGCAGGATGACAGGGCATAATTCACCCCTCCACTTT
>TRBJ2-3|TRBD2|TRBV5-1|NA
CASSSDGGARGDTQYF
TGCGCCAGCAGCTCGGACGGGGGGGCCCGCGGAGATACGCAGTATTTT
>TRBJ2-2|TRBD2|TRBV20-1|NA
CSAKGLAGTGELFF
TGCAGTGCTAAGGGACTAGCAGGCACCGGGGAGCTGTTTTTT
>TRBJ2-7|TRBD2|TRBV5-1|NA
CASSFSGSLYEQYF
TGCGCCAGCAGCTTTAGCGGGAGTCTCTACGAGCAGTACTTC
>TRBJ2-3|NA|TRBV12-3/TRBV12-4|many
CASSLGRDTQYF
TGTGCCAGCAGCTTGGGACGTGACACGCAGTATTTT
>TRBJ2-1|TRBD2|TRBV19|few
CASKEWGGSYNEQFF
TGTGCCAGTAAGGAATGGGGGGGCTCCTACAATGAGCAGTTCTTC
>TRBJ2-5|TRBD2|TRBV7-9|few
CASSTIARAGAQETQYF
TGTGCCAGCAGCACCATCGCCCGAGCGGGGGCACAAGAGACCCAGTACTTC
>TRBJ2-5|TRBD2|TRBV28|few
CASRRSGTSWETQYF
TGTGCCAGCAGACGATCCGGGACTAGCTGGGAGACCCAGTACTTC
>TRBJ2-7|NA|TRBV6-2/TRBV6-3|NA
CASRTVSYEQYF
TGTGCCAGCAGGACAGTCTCCTACGAGCAGTACTTC
>TRBJ2-7|NA|TRBV6-5|few
CASSYSRLRGSEQYF
TGTGCCAGCAGTTACTCAAGACTCAGAGGGAGCGAGCAGTACTTC
>TRBJ2-1|TRBD2|TRBV10-2|NA
CASSLYSGGGGEQFF
TGCGCCAGCAGTTTATATAGCGGGGGAGGTGGTGAGCAGTTCTTC
>TRBJ2-2|TRBD1|TRBV11-2|few
CASSPWTGRTGELFF
TGTGCCAGCAGCCCCTGGACAGGCCGTACCGGGGAGCTGTTTTTT
>TRBJ2-1|NA|TRBV10-3|many
CAITLGHEQFF
TGTGCCATCACCCTGGGGCATGAGCAGTTCTTC
>TRBJ2-3|TRBD2|TRBV5-5|many
CASSFAGEADTQYF
TGTGCCAGCAGCTTTGCGGGAGAAGCAGATACGCAGTATTTT
>TRBJ2-1|NA|TRBV28|few
CAAGGRARTYNEQFF
TGTGCCGCTGGTGGTCGGGCTCGGACTTACAATGAGCAGTTCTTC
>TRBJ2-4|TRBD2|TRBV20-1|NA
CSASPGGSHLKLAKNIQYF
TGCAGTGCTTCTCCGGGCGGGAGTCATTTAAAACTAGCCAAAAACATTCAGTACTTC
>TRBJ1-4|NA|TRBV12-3/TRBV12-4|few
CASNSGGNEKLFF
TGTGCCAGCAACAGTGGGGGTAATGAAAAACTGTTTTTT
>TRBJ2-2|TRBD2|TRBV10-3|NA
CAIKAGRDTGELFF
TGTGCCATCAAGGCCGGGAGGGACACCGGGGAGCTGTTTTTT
>TRBJ1-1|NA|TRBV28|NA
CASSQGRRRAFF
TGTGCCAGCAGTCAAGGACGGCGCCGAGCTTTCTTT
>TRBJ2-1|NA|TRBV7-2|NA
CASSWHTDSTEQFF
TGTGCCAGCAGCTGGCACACAGACAGTACCGAGCAGTTCTTC
>TRBJ2-7|TRBD1|TRBV5-5|NA
CASSLAGTGVYEQYF
TGTGCCAGCAGCTTGGCCGGGACAGGGGTCTACGAGCAGTACTTC
>TRBJ2-5|TRBD1|TRBV29-1|NA
CSGMTGNLKETQYF
TGCAGCGGTATGACAGGGAACCTAAAAGAGACCCAGTACTTC
>TRBJ2-1|TRBD2|TRBV5-1|NA
CASTETSGGASDEQFF
TGCGCCAGCACCGAGACTAGCGGGGGGGCCTCGGATGAGCAGTTCTTC
>TRBJ2-5|NA|TRBV29-1|many
CSVAGDARETQYF
TGCAGCGTTGCCGGGGACGCCCGGGAGACCCAGTACTTC
>TRBJ1-1|TRBD1|TRBV12-3/TRBV12-4|many
CASSFATGRGTEAFF
TGTGCCAGCAGTTTCGCGACAGGGAGGGGTACTGAAGCTTTCTTT
>TRBJ1-1|TRBD1|TRBV6-1|few
CASRVTGGDTEAFF
TGTGCCAGCAGGGTGACAGGGGGGGATACTGAAGCTTTCTTT
>TRBJ2-3|NA|TRBV25-1|NA
CASSEGGGITDTQYF
TGTGCCAGCAGTGAAGGTGGCGGGATCACAGATACGCAGTATTTT
>TRBJ2-7|NA|TRBV15|few
CATSRDRAGRNEQYF
TGTGCCACCAGCAGAGATCGGGCAGGGAGAAACGAGCAGTACTTC
>TRBJ2-7|NA|TRBV7-9|few
CASSEHGAHEQYF
TGTGCCAGCAGCGAGCACGGGGCTCACGAGCAGTACTTC
>TRBJ1-5|NA|TRBV12-3/TRBV12-4|few
CASSLQGSQPQHF
TGTGCCAGCAGTCTACAGGGAAGTCAGCCCCAGCATTTT
>TRBJ2-1|TRBD2|TRBV5-1|NA
CASSSAGTSGRSFF
TGCGCCAGCAGCTCAGCCGGGACTAGCGGCCGGAGTTTCTTC
>TRBJ2-4|NA|TRBV5-6|few
CASSLEWTPRDIQYF
TGTGCCAGCAGCTTGGAATGGACCCCAAGGGACATTCAGTACTTC
>TRBJ1-1|NA|TRBV7-6|few
CASSLAAGDNTEAFF
TGTGCCAGCAGCTTAGCGGCAGGAGATAACACTGAAGCTTTCTTT
>TRBJ2-3|NA|TRBV28|NA
CASSWISFDTDTQYF
TGTGCCAGCAGTTGGATTTCCTTTGACACAGATACGCAGTATTTT
>TRBJ1-2|NA|TRBV20-1|NA
CSARTSGLGGYTF
TGCAGTGCTAGGACCTCAGGGCTCGGTGGCTACACCTTC
>TRBJ2-3|TRBD2|TRBV18|NA
CASSPLGLALPDTQYF
TGTGCCAGCTCACCACTAGGACTAGCGCTTCCAGATACGCAGTATTTT
>TRBJ2-3|NA|TRBV11-2|few
CASSQGPDTDTQYF
TGTGCCAGCAGCCAGGGTCCCGACACAGATACGCAGTATTTT
>TRBJ2-7|TRBD2|TRBV5-1|many
CASSMNAGTSGTLYEQYF
TGCGCCAGCAGCATGAATGCCGGGACTAGCGGGACCCTCTACGAGCAGTACTTC
>TRBJ2-7|NA|TRBV12-3/TRBV12-4|NA
CASSLRALMDRGTYEQYF
TGTGCCAGCAGTTTACGCGCCCTTATGGATCGAGGGACTTACGAGCAGTACTTC
>TRBJ2-1|TRBD2|TRBV29-1|NA
CSAGTSGRDEQFF
TGCAGCGCTGGGACTAGCGGGAGGGATGAGCAGTTCTTC
>TRBJ1-5|NA|TRBV3-1|NA
CASSQEGEAQPQHF
TGTGCCAGCAGCCAAGAGGGGGAGGCACAGCCCCAGCATTTT
>TRBJ1-1|NA|TRBV11-1|NA
CASSSPKGELMHVNTEAFF
TGTGCCAGCAGCTCCCCCAAAGGGGAGTTAATGCACGTCAACACTGAAGCTTTCTTT
>TRBJ2-5|TRBD2|TRBV4-1|NA
CASSQEAGGPTTQYF
TGCGCCAGCAGCCAAGAAGCGGGGGGGCCGACGACCCAGTACTTC
>TRBJ2-7|NA|TRBV5-1|many
CASSPVLDRDAYEQYF
TGCGCCAGCAGCCCGGTTTTGGACAGAGATGCCTACGAGCAGTACTTC
>TRBJ2-7|NA|TRBV27|NA
CASGRARSYEQYF
TGTGCCAGCGGCCGGGCACGATCCTACGAGCAGTACTTC
>TRBJ2-5|NA|TRBV24-1|few
CATSDSDRQETQYF
TGTGCCACCAGTGACTCGGACAGACAAGAGACCCAGTACTTC
>TRBJ1-2|NA|TRBV7-9|NA
CASSLGPGSYGYTF
TGTGCCAGCAGCTTAGGACCTGGGAGCTATGGCTACACCTTC
>TRBJ2-5|TRBD2|TRBV25-1|NA
CASKGRIAGGRKTQYF
TGTGCCAGCAAAGGGCGGATAGCGGGGGGGAGAAAGACCCAGTACTTC
>TRBJ2-1|TRBD1|TRBV27|NA
CASSSYSHRGWGLNEQFF
TGTGCCAGCAGTTCATATTCCCACAGGGGATGGGGTCTCAATGAGCAGTTCTTC
>TRBJ1-5|NA|TRBV20-1|NA
CSAREKKQLSNQPQHF
TGCAGTGCTAGAGAAAAGAAACAGCTTAGCAATCAGCCCCAGCATTTT
>TRBJ1-6|NA|TRBV4-3|many
CASSLSKWEPLHF
TGCGCCAGCAGCCTCTCGAAGTGGGAACCCCTCCACTTT
>TRBJ1-2|NA|TRBV7-2|few
CASSLSVQLYGYTF
TGTGCCAGCAGTTTAAGTGTACAGTTGTATGGCTACACCTTC
>TRBJ1-2|NA|TRBV9|NA
CASSVAVPRDHGYTF
TGTGCCAGCAGCGTAGCAGTCCCCCGGGACCATGGCTACACCTTC
>TRBJ1-4|NA|TRBV6-1|NA
CASSEFGGVSTEKLFF
TGTGCCAGCAGTGAGTTTGGAGGGGTTTCGACTGAAAAACTGTTTTTT
>TRBJ2-5|TRBD2|TRBV9|few
CASSEGTTLRETQYF
TGTGCCAGCAGCGAAGGGACTACTCTTCGAGAGACCCAGTACTTC
>TRBJ1-2|NA|TRBV4-2|NA
CASSQVGDGYTF
TGTGCCAGCAGCCAAGTTGGTGATGGCTACACCTTC
>TRBJ2-3|TRBD2|TRBV6-5|NA
CASSYGGGRAPDTQYF
TGTGCCAGCAGTTATGGGGGCGGGAGGGCCCCAGATACGCAGTATTTT